This is a list of T cell receptor beta chains from one sample in a study of T cells in localized non-small cell lung cancer. Produced via immunoSEQ multiplex PCR; TCRdb's table is partial and in-frame only. The sample lists some 80,000 clones, 70% to 90% occurring once. The material was peripheral blood, obtained before any cancer treatment. Receptor source: a man aged 35 to 69 with stage I lung adenocarcinoma. CDR3s leave out the opening cysteine and the closing phenylalanine or tryptophan. Fields, in order: clone size, V gene, J gene, CDR3 protein. A clone size is listed for some rows: how often the clone was seen (once, few, many), or a class if it is expanded.

few,TRBV6-5,TRBJ1-1,ASRPAVYAEAF
.,TRBV4-1,TRBJ1-6,ASSQGNRAYNSPLH
.,TRBV27,TRBJ1-5,ASSSTGGYQPQH
once,TRBV6-5,TRBJ1-3,ASSYAAGAGNTIY
.,TRBV2,TRBJ2-3,ASLAGDIVVTQY
.,TRBV19,TRBJ1-4,ASSPKKGRKEKLF
few,TRBV6-5,TRBJ1-1,ASSLRGNTEAF
.,TRBV6-5,TRBJ1-1,ASSSLAHKTEAF
.,TRBV21-1,TRBJ1-4,ASSAGTEKLF
.,TRBV6-1,TRBJ1-3,ASSERDRGSGNTIY
.,TRBV5-1,TRBJ2-7,ASSSLGGYSYEQY
.,TRBV28,TRBJ1-1,ASSAPQGPTEAF
.,TRBV4-1,TRBJ2-3,ASSHGLAGEVADTQY
.,TRBV18,TRBJ1-5,ASSPTGGQPQH
.,TRBV7-2,TRBJ1-6,ASTPDRGRNSPLH
once,TRBV10-3,TRBJ1-1,AISAGTGGLDAF
once,TRBV27,TRBJ1-1,ASKRGRNEAF
.,TRBV30,TRBJ1-2,AWSAQTGGGYGYT
.,TRBV7-6,TRBJ1-2,ASSSPRCPNYGYT
.,TRBV7-3,TRBJ2-7,ASASGRSYEQY
.,TRBV9,TRBJ1-1,ASSSTGLVTEAF
.,TRBV7-8,TRBJ1-1,ASSLEWGTEAF
.,TRBV7-9,TRBJ2-7,ASSLVRTLEVEGDEQY
.,TRBV20-1,TRBJ1-1,SARDGDEAF
.,TRBV7-3,TRBJ2-1,ASNPREVGSFNEQF
.,TRBV19,TRBJ2-1,ASSLAQRDEQF
few,TRBV27,TRBJ2-5,ASGSYQETQY
.,TRBV6-1,TRBJ2-7,ASRAGTGIYEQY
.,TRBV5-6,TRBJ2-5,ASSLLETQY
.,TRBV7-9,TRBJ1-2,ASSLGTGGGYT
.,TRBV5-6,TRBJ2-1,ASSTGLAYNEQF
.,TRBV7-8,TRBJ1-1,ASSSTGEAEAF
.,TRBV30,TRBJ1-5,AWSVGASNQPQH
.,TRBV7-2,TRBJ2-1,ASSFSGSSYNEQF
.,TRBV29-1,TRBJ2-1,SADAQGEQF
.,TRBV28,TRBJ1-2,ASSLNGYGYT
.,TRBV28,TRBJ2-1,ASSLVGRPLNEQF
.,TRBV7-9,TRBJ1-1,ASSTDRGNTEAF
.,TRBV27,TRBJ1-2,ASSLLRGDRGLYGYT
.,TRBV4-1,TRBJ2-3,ASSQGERVTDTQY
once,TRBV4-3,TRBJ1-4,ASSPFAGETNEKLF
.,TRBV6-1,TRBJ2-3,ASDQGADTQY
.,TRBV7-6,TRBJ2-7,ASSLRPGTVSSYEQY
once,TRBV28,TRBJ2-4,ASSLSVVGPNIQY
medium-sized,TRBV18,TRBJ2-2,ASSDSATGELF
.,TRBV7-8,TRBJ2-7,ASTFIDRGREQY
.,TRBV30,TRBJ2-5,AWTLPGSLGETQY
.,TRBV30,TRBJ1-1,ASNRLRNTEAF
few,TRBV29-1,TRBJ1-2,SVKQPPYGYT
.,TRBV18,TRBJ1-4,ASSQPNEKLF
.,TRBV6-6,TRBJ1-5,ASSARDRGQWPQH
.,TRBV7-9,TRBJ1-3,ASSLGENTIY
.,TRBV2,TRBJ1-4,ASSGDTNEKLF
.,TRBV7-2,TRBJ2-3,ASSSRQGRTDTQY